This T cell receptor beta chain is from a study of molecular identifiers for immune sequencing clone quantification. Previously described methods and listed TCR primers were employed for the bulk TCR libraries. From the PCR reads, TCRdb called clonotypes with MiXCR, one entry per CDR3 protein. The data hold some 680,000 distinct CDR3 sequences, with less than 30% observed a single time. Germline V gives CDR1 SGDLS, CDR2 YYNGEE. V was clipped by 0 bases and J by 3 bases, with 11 bases between them. This CDR3 contains 15 residues. This TCR was recovered from a human donor in good health. Some libraries in this study had Jurkat cell RNA spiked in. The source material was naive CD8+ T cells from blood, with Jurkat cell RNA spiked in. As for subset: FACS-sorted CD8+CD4-CCR7+CD45RA+ naive T cells. The chain joins TRBV9 to TRBJ2-3; weak D call: TRBD2 (6 bases). CDR3 residues: CASSVARERTDTQYF. Written as DNA, the CDR3 is TGTGCCAGCAGCGTAGCCCGGGAGCGTACAGATACGCAGTATTTT.